This T cell receptor beta chain was observed in a study of OX40 agonist ivuxolimab in advanced cancers. The wider study: Every 2 weeks, ivuxolimab was infused into the patients intravenously at between 0.01 and 10 mg/kg.

This clone was seen only once. The method was immunoSEQ multiplex PCR; TCRdb's version includes in-frame clones alone and lacks a portion of them. The sample includes about 53,000 clones, 65% to 85% of them seen just once. Germline V gene lookup returns CDR1 SGHTA and CDR2 FQGNSA. V shed 1 base and J 5 bases; nucleotides not matched to a gene: 8. The CDR3 is 15 amino acids. V and J are TRBV7-2 and TRBJ2-7; 7 bases align to TRBD1. The source is an adult with an advanced solid tumor such as melanoma, head and neck, liver or kidney cancer. The source was CD4+ or CD8+ T cells sorted from blood, collected in a trial of the OX40 agonist ivuxolimab. The CDR3: CASSLVTGELNEQYF. The CDR3 DNA sequence: TGTGCCAGCAGCTTAGTAACAGGGGAACTCAACGAGCAGTACTTC.